The next 6 T cell receptor beta chains were all read from a single sample in a study of T cell repertoires in cytomegalovirus infection. Their antigens remain unidentified. Using its own MiXCR run on the reads, TCRdb lists one record per CDR3 protein. The sample shows some 130,000 distinct CDR3 sequences, roughly a quarter of them seen only once. Sequencing was carried out using PBMCs, sequenced either directly or after in vitro stimulation (not recorded which). The receptors were sampled from a human donor in good health (CMV status not recorded). Some clones in this sample may be carry-over from other donors' samples.

The chain links TRBV9 to TRBJ2-7; 10 bases agree with TRBD2. This CDR3 region has 12 residues. CDR1 SGDLS and CDR2 YYNGEE come from the germline V gene. V lost 8 bases, J lost 6 bases, and 5 bases stayed unmatched. The CDR3 bases are TGTGCCAGGGCAGCGGGAGGGGTCGAGCAGTACTTC. Its protein product is CARAAGGVEQYF.

The chain uses TRBV11-2 and TRBJ1-1, with D maybe TRBD1 (5 bases). Germline V CDR1 and CDR2: SGHAT, FQNNGV. The length of the CDR3 is 13 residues. The V end was cut by 1 base, the J end by 9 bases, with 12 bases between. DNA of the CDR3: TGTGCCAGCAGCTTAGGGGGGGTAATGAAAGCTTTCTTT. As protein: CASSLGGVMKAFF. Based on the CDR3 plus reference TRBV11-2 and TRBJ1-1, the full variable domain is EAGVAQSPRYKIIEKRQSVAFWCNPISGHATLYWYQQILGQGPKLLIQFQNNGVVDDSQLPKDRFSAERLKGVDSTLKIQPAKLEDSAVYLCASSLGGVMKAFFGQGTRLTVV.

At least ten counts were recorded for this clonotype. The chain recombines TRBV7-2 with TRBJ2-3, with 9 positions matching TRBD2. This CDR3 region has 16 residues. CDR1 is SGHTA and CDR2 is FQGNSA in the germline V gene. Trimming removed 0 bases from V and 2 bases from J; junction bases left unmatched: 3. This chain's CDR3 is CASSLAGTSNTDTQYF. In DNA, the CDR3 is TGTGCCAGCAGCTTAGCTGGGACTAGCAACACAGATACGCAGTATTTT. The full variable domain, completed using reference TRBV7-2 and TRBJ2-3, is GAGVSQSPSNKVTEKGKDVELRCDPISGHTALYWYRQSLGQGLEFLIYFQGNSAPDKSGLPSDRFSAERTGGSVSTLTIQRTQQEDSAVYLCASSLAGTSNTDTQYFGPGTRLTVL.

This chain joins TRBV7-9 and TRBJ1-2, with D maybe TRBD1 (5 bases). Trimming took off 5 bases at V and 5 bases at J, with 18 bases between the two ends. Germline V gene data show CDR1 as SEHNR and CDR2 as FQNEAQ (reference sequence). The CDR3 extends over 15 amino acids. The CDR3 spells CASSPSPGGGYGYTF. The CDR3 DNA follows: TGTGCCAGCAGCCCATCCCCCGGGGGGGGGTATGGCTACACCTTC.

This chain connects TRBV7-2 to TRBJ1-6; D uncertain. The CDR3 runs to 15 residues. From germline, CDR1 is SGHTA and CDR2 FQGNSA. Trimming left V 1 base short and J 9 bases short, with 13 bases between. CDR3 residues: CASSLVGDGSSPLHF. As DNA, the CDR3 is TGTGCCAGCAGCTTAGTGGGTGACGGGAGTTCACCCCTCCACTTT.

The genes are TRBV5-1 and TRBJ2-5; a possible D gene is TRBD2 (6 bases). V was shortened by 9 bases and J by 1 base, with 10 bases between the two germline ends. Germline V CDR1 and CDR2: SGHRS, YFSETQ. The CDR3 sequence is 12 residues long. The CDR3 region has the DNA TGCGCCACCGGTAGCGGCCAAGAGACCCAGTACTTC. It codes for CATGSGQETQYF.